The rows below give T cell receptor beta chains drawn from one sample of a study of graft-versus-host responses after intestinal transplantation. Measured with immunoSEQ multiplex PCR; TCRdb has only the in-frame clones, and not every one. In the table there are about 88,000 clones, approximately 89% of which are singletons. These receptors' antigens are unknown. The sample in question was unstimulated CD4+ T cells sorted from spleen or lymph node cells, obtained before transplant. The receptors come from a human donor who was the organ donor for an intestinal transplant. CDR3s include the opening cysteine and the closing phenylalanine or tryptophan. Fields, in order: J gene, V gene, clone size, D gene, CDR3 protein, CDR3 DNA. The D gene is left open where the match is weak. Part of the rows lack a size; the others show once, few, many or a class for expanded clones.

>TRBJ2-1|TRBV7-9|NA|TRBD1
CASSSGTGFWNEQFF
TGTGCCAGCAGCTCGGGGACAGGGTTTTGGAATGAGCAGTTCTTC
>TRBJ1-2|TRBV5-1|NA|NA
CASSVGSYGYTF
TGCGCCAGCAGTGTGGGCTCCTATGGCTACACCTTC
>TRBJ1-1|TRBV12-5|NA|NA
CASGLVPGTEAFF
TGTGCTAGTGGTTTGGTACCGGGTACTGAAGCTTTCTTT
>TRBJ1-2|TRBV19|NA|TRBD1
CASSARDRLNYGYTF
TGTGCCAGTAGTGCCCGGGACAGGTTAAACTATGGCTACACCTTC
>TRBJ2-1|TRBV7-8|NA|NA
CASSSVVSPTQFF
TGTGCCAGCAGCTCCGTAGTGTCCCCCACGCAGTTCTTC
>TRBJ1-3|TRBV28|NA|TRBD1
CASRQGARENTIYF
TGTGCCAGCAGACAGGGGGCGCGAGAAAACACCATATATTTT
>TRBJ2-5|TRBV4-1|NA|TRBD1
CASSQDRGRETQYF
TGCGCCAGCAGCCAAGACAGGGGGCGAGAGACCCAGTACTTC
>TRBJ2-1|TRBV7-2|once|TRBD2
CASSLAGGRFDEQFF
TGTGCCAGCAGCTTAGCCGGCGGGAGGTTCGATGAGCAGTTCTTC
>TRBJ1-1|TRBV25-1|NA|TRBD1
CASSALGQLEVNTEAFF
TGTGCCAGCAGTGCCCTGGGACAGCTAGAAGTGAACACTGAAGCTTTCTTT
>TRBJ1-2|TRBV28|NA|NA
CASSQTWGYTF
TGTGCCAGCAGCCAAACTTGGGGCTACACCTTC
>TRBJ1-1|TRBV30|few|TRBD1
CAWSHRGNMDTEAFF
TGTGCCTGGAGTCACAGGGGGAATATGGACACTGAAGCTTTCTTT
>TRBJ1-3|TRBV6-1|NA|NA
CASSETAGNTIYF
TGTGCCAGCAGTGAAACAGCTGGAAACACCATATATTTT
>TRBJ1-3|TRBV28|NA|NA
CASITQGSGNTIYF
TGTGCCAGCATTACCCAGGGGAGTGGAAACACCATATATTTT
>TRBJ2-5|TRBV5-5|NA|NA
CASSLTRPTWRQETQYF
TGTGCCAGCAGCTTGACTCGACCCACTTGGCGGCAAGAGACCCAGTACTTC
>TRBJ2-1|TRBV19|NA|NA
CASSRLVSYNEQFF
TGTGCCAGTAGTAGACTAGTCTCCTACAATGAGCAGTTCTTC
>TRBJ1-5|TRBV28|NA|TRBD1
CASRKPGQGAQPQHF
TGTGCCAGCAGAAAGCCGGGACAGGGGGCCCAGCCCCAGCATTTT
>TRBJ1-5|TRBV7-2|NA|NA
CASSLNAGAIGNQPQHF
TGTGCCAGCAGCTTAAATGCGGGGGCTATAGGCAATCAGCCCCAGCATTTT
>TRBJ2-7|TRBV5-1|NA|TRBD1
CASSLRDRGGGEQYF
TGCGCCAGCAGCTTGCGGGACAGGGGTGGTGGCGAGCAGTACTTC
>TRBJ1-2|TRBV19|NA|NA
CASSSVGGGYTF
TGTGCCAGTAGTAGCGTAGGCGGAGGCTACACCTTC
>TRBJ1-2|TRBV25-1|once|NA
CASSEFPGVGYTF
TGTGCCAGCAGTGAATTTCCAGGGGTGGGCTACACCTTC
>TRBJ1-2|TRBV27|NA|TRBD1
CASSLTGGAGYGYTF
TGTGCCAGCAGTTTGACAGGGGGCGCCGGCTATGGCTACACCTTC
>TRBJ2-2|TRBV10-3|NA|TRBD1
CAISERRDRGTGELFF
TGTGCCATCAGTGAGAGGCGTGACAGGGGCACCGGGGAGCTGTTTTTT
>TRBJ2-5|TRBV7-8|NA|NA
CASSPWTKETQYF
TGTGCCAGCAGCCCTTGGACTAAAGAGACCCAGTACTTC
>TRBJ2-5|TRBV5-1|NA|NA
CASSSGPEGTQYF
TGCGCCAGCAGCTCAGGTCCGGAGGGGACCCAGTACTTC
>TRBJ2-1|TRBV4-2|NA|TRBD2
CASSPGLKSYNEQFF
TGTGCCAGCAGCCCGGGACTAAAATCCTACAATGAGCAGTTCTTC
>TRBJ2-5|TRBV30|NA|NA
CAWSVVETQYF
TGTGCCTGGAGTGTCGTAGAGACCCAGTACTTC
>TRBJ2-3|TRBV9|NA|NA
CASSVAGGLSTDTQYF
TGTGCCAGCAGCGTAGCCGGCGGGCTTAGCACAGATACGCAGTATTTT
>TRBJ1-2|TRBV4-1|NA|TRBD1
CASSQVTGTKYGYTF
TGCGCCAGCAGCCAAGTGACAGGGACAAAATATGGCTACACCTTC
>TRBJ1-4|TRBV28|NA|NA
CASSRLGNLREKLFF
TGTGCCAGCAGCAGACTTGGAAATTTAAGGGAAAAACTGTTTTTT
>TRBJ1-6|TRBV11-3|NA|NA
CASSHGQRLSPLHF
TGTGCCAGCAGCCACGGACAGAGGCTTTCACCCCTCCACTTT
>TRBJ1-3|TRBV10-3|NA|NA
CAISESKPGSGNTIYF
TGTGCCATCAGTGAGTCGAAGCCGGGGAGCGGAAACACCATATATTTT
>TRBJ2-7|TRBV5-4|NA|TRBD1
CASSQGQGNFYEQYF
TGTGCCAGCAGCCAGGGACAGGGTAATTTTTACGAGCAGTACTTC
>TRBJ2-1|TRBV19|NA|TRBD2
CASIPGLAYNEQFF
TGTGCCAGTATACCGGGACTAGCCTACAATGAGCAGTTCTTC
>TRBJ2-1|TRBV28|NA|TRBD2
CASSFVEAGNNEQFF
TGTGCCAGCAGTTTCGTCGAAGCGGGGAACAATGAGCAGTTCTTC
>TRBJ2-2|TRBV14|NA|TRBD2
CASSRTSGSTGELFF
TGTGCCAGCAGCCGTACTAGCGGCAGCACCGGGGAGCTGTTTTTT
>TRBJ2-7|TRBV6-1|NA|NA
CASSDVGRGQYF
TGTGCCAGCAGTGATGTGGGTAGAGGGCAGTACTTC
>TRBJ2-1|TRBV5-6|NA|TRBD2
CASSRGEAGGRNEQFF
TGTGCCAGCAGCAGGGGGGAGGCGGGAGGGAGAAATGAGCAGTTCTTC